One sample yielded the 19 T cell receptor beta chains listed below, sequenced in a study of identifying expanded T cells in peripheral blood. Measured with immunoSEQ multiplex PCR; TCRdb has only the in-frame clones, and not every one. The sample includes about 90,000 clones, roughly 87% seen only once; the top ten take approximately 5%. The sequencing input was blood. The receptor source for this set is a person between 18 and 70 years old in good health.

V is TRBV6-5 and J is TRBJ1-2; 11 bases align to TRBD1. V was clipped by 0 bases and J by 5 bases; unmatched bases: 2. CDR3 length: 15 residues. Germline V gene data show CDR1 as MNHEY and CDR2 as SVGAGI. The CDR3 DNA reads as TGTGCCAGCAGTTACTCGGGGACAGGGGGGTATGGCTACACCTTC. Protein sequence: CASSYSGTGGYGYTF.

The rearrangement joins TRBV11-2 to TRBJ2-5; D is tentatively TRBD1 or TRBD2 (6 bases each). This CDR3 has 17 amino acids. The germline V gene encodes CDR1 SGHAT and CDR2 FQNNGV. V lost 0 bases, J lost 5 bases, and 19 bases lay in between. The CDR3 protein is CASSLEVMGGSKETQYF. The CDR3, as DNA: TGTGCCAGCAGCTTAGAAGTTATGGGGGGCTCGAAGGAGACCCAGTACTTC.

The rearrangement uses TRBV19 and TRBJ1-2, with 7 nucleotides matching TRBD1. The trim removed 3 bases at V and 4 bases at J, leaving 5 bases unmatched. The CDR3 contains 14 residues. Germline CDR1 and CDR2: LNHDA and SQIVND (reference sequence). The CDR3 DNA reads as TGTGCCAGTAGTATCGACAGGGTAGCCTATGGCTACACCTTC. Translating gives CASSIDRVAYGYTF.

This chain uses TRBV29-1 with TRBJ1-5; D might be TRBD1 (6 bases). The CDR3 totals 14 residues. Trimming shortened V by 7 bases and J by 2 bases, and 15 bases separated the two germline ends. CDR1 and CDR2 (germline): SQVTM, ANQGSEA. CDR3 region: CSATGIGGNQPQHF. The CDR3 DNA reads TGCAGCGCTACAGGGATAGGGGGCAATCAGCCCCAGCATTTT. The whole variable domain, remainder taken from reference TRBV29-1 and TRBJ1-5, is SAVISQKPSRDICQRGTSLTIQCQVDSQVTMMFWYRQQPGQSLTLIATANQGSEATYESGFVIDKFPISRPNLTFSTLTVSNMSPEDSSIYLCSATGIGGNQPQHFGDGTRLSIL.

The gene calls are TRBV27 and TRBJ2-1; TRBD2 matches 14 bases. There are 16 residues in the CDR3. CDR1 MNHEY and CDR2 SMNVEV come from the germline V gene (reference sequence). V lost 5 bases and J lost 4; bases outside the gene matches: 4. CDR3 coding DNA: TGTGCCAGCAGTCAAGGGACTAGCGGGGGTTACAATGAGCAGTTCTTC. This translates into CASSQGTSGGYNEQFF.

This clone is a singleton in its sample. The V gene is TRBV14, the J gene TRBJ1-4; no reliable D call. The CDR3 loop spans 14 amino acids. Deletions cut 3 bases from V and 2 bases from J, with 7 bases between. The V gene's germline CDR1 is SGHDN and CDR2 FVKESK. The CDR3 DNA reads TGTGCCAGCAGCCAGCCGGGCACTAATGAAAAACTGTTTTTT. Encoded protein: CASSQPGTNEKLFF.

This clone was observed a handful of times. The V call is TRBV15, the J call TRBJ1-5; D is uncertain. Germline-derived CDR1 and CDR2 are LNHNV and YYDKDF (reference sequence). The CDR3 is 16 amino acids. The germline V and J ends were trimmed by 0 bases and 4 bases, with 13 bases remaining between them. The CDR3 protein is CATSRDDRADNQPQHF. CDR3 nucleotides: TGTGCCACCAGCAGAGACGATAGGGCAGATAATCAGCCCCAGCATTTT.

The rearrangement joins TRBV11-3 to TRBJ2-3, with D perhaps being TRBD1 or TRBD2 (6 bases each). CDR3 size: 18 residues. Trimming took 3 bases from V and 0 from J, leaving 19 bases between them. The germline V gene has CDR1 SGHNT and CDR2 YENEEA. CDR3 in amino acids: CASSFREGGLTSTDTQYF. CDR3 coding DNA: TGTGCCAGCAGCTTTCGGGAAGGGGGACTCACTAGCACAGATACGCAGTATTTT.

The chain uses TRBV9 and TRBJ1-2; possibly TRBD1 for D (5 bases). Trimming shortened V by 0 bases and J by 6 bases, and 15 bases separated the two germline ends. This CDR3 region has 15 residues. Germline CDR1 and CDR2: SGDLS and YYNGEE. The DNA for the CDR3 is TGTGCCAGCAGCGTAGTCACAGGAGGGTTTGATGGCTACACCTTC. Translating gives CASSVVTGGFDGYTF.

The rearrangement joins TRBV7-3 to TRBJ2-5; D perhaps matches TRBD1 (5 bases). CDR1 and CDR2 (germline): SGHTA, FQGTGA. V was pared by 5 bases and J by 1 base, with 14 bases between. The CDR3 runs 15 residues. CDR3 DNA sequence: TGTGCCAGCAGCCAAACTTGGGGCCCCCAAGAGACCCAGTACTTC. Translated, it gives CASSQTWGPQETQYF.

V usage is TRBV7-2 and J usage is TRBJ1-1, with 8 bases lining up with TRBD1. The CDR3 has 15 amino acids. Germline V gene lookup returns CDR1 SGHTA and CDR2 FQGNSA. Unmatched junction bases numbered 5, after V lost 0 bases and J lost 5 bases. CDR3 nucleotides: TGTGCCAGCAGCTTAGCAGGCAGGGGGCTTACTGAAGCTTTCTTT. The encoded protein is CASSLAGRGLTEAFF.

The V and J genes are TRBV10-3 and TRBJ2-7; maybe TRBD2 (6 bases). Germline V gene sequence: CDR1 ENHRY, CDR2 SYGVKD. This CDR3 is 14 amino acids long. The V end lost 2 bases, the J end lost 2 bases, and 10 bases lay between the germline ends. CDR3 bases: TGTGCCATCAGTGAGCGGGAGAGAGCCTACGAGCAGTACTTC. Encoded protein: CAISERERAYEQYF.

The chain carries TRBV13 and TRBJ1-1, with D possibly matching TRBD1 (5 bases). The CDR3 length is 15 residues. V dropped 0 bases and J dropped 1 base, with 9 bases sitting between them. Germline lookup yields CDR1 PRHDT and CDR2 FYEKMQ (reference sequence). CDR3 region: CASSLGPGGNTEAFF. The CDR3 nucleotides are TGTGCCAGCAGCTTAGGCCCTGGGGGGAACACTGAAGCTTTCTTT.

The chain links TRBV30 to TRBJ2-3, with 7 nucleotides matching TRBD1. V trimming: 0 bases; J trimming: 2 bases; junction bases outside the gene matches: 5. Germline CDR1 is GTSNPN and CDR2 is SVGIG (reference sequence). The CDR3 has 15 residues. The DNA for the CDR3 is TGTGCCTGGAGTGTACAGGGGTTCTCCACAGATACGCAGTATTTT. Its protein is CAWSVQGFSTDTQYF.

This rearrangement joins TRBV10-3 to TRBJ1-1; a possible D gene is TRBD1 (5 bases). V lost 10 bases to trimming and J lost 5 bases, with 17 bases between them. Germline CDR1 ENHRY, CDR2 SYGVKD. The CDR3 covers 13 residues. DNA of the CDR3: TGTGCCACGGGACCTGAGGGAGGGACTGAAGCTTTCTTT. Translated: CATGPEGGTEAFF.

This chain joins TRBV6-5 and TRBJ1-1; 7 positions agree with TRBD1. Germline loops: CDR1 MNHEY, CDR2 SVGAGI. The junction had 13 bases not matched to a gene; V was cut back by 4 bases and J by 5 bases. CDR3 length: 16 residues. The CDR3 DNA reads TGTGCCAGCAGTTTTTTTCCGACAGGGCCAGATACTGAAGCTTTCTTT. It translates to CASSFFPTGPDTEAFF.

The CDR3 DNA is TGTGCCAGTAGTGAAGACAGGGCTTTAGGAGGGATGAACACTGAAGCTTTCTTT. Translation gives CASSEDRALGGMNTEAFF. This sequence joins TRBV19 and TRBJ1-1, with TRBD1 matching over 7 bases. This CDR3 region has 18 residues. Trimming at V came to 5 bases and at J to 0 bases, leaving 15 bases not matched to a gene. Germline-derived CDR1 and CDR2 are LNHDA and SQIVND (reference sequence).

CDR3 amino acids: CASSDPGLAGGREQFF. CDR3 DNA: TGTGCCAGTAGTGATCCGGGACTAGCGGGAGGGCGGGAGCAGTTCTTC. This rearrangement joins TRBV19 to TRBJ2-1, with TRBD2 matching 16 bases. V lost 5 bases to trimming and J lost 10 bases; unmatched junction nucleotides: 8. The germline CDR1 and CDR2 sequences are LNHDA and SQIVND (reference sequence). The CDR3 loop spans 16 amino acids.

J is TRBJ2-3 and V is TRBV4-1; D perhaps matches TRBD2 (5 bases). V dropped 4 bases and J dropped 3 bases, with 11 bases sitting between them. The CDR3 is made up of 14 amino acids. CDR1 and CDR2 (germline): MGHRA, YSYEKL. CDR3 sequence reads: CASSPNGETDTQYF. The CDR3, as DNA: TGCGCCAGCAGCCCCAACGGGGAAACAGATACGCAGTATTTT.